Shown below are 4 T cell receptor beta chains from a single sample sequenced in a study of PD-1 blockade in classical Hodgkin lymphoma. Assay: immunoSEQ multiplex PCR; the TCRdb copy retains only in-frame clones and omits some. Among tens of thousands of clones, 81% were seen once, and the ten largest hold less than 20%. No patient escaped relapse after autologous stem cell transplantation, and brentuximab vedotin exposure varied. Sequenced here: peripheral blood mononuclear cells (PBMCs), sampled at baseline. The receptors originated from a human donor with classical Hodgkin lymphoma.

This clone has a single count. V gene TRBV11-2 combines with J gene TRBJ1-1; the D is unclear. The V end was cut by 2 bases, the J end by 4 bases, with 14 bases between. There are 15 residues in the CDR3. Germline V gene sequence: CDR1 SGHAT, CDR2 FQNNGV. CDR3: CASSLSWDLGTEAFF. The CDR3 nucleotides are TGTGCCAGCAGCTTATCGTGGGATCTGGGCACTGAAGCTTTCTTT.

By sample share, this clone is large. The rearrangement uses TRBV7-9 and TRBJ2-7; D is uncertain. Germline-derived CDR1 and CDR2 are SEHNR and FQNEAQ (reference sequence). The V end was cut by 5 bases, the J end by 3 bases, with 11 bases between. This CDR3 spans 13 amino acids. CDR3 DNA: TGTGCCAGCAGCGACGGCCTGATCTACGAGCAGTACTTC. Translating gives CASSDGLIYEQYF. The whole variable domain, remainder taken from reference TRBV7-9 and TRBJ2-7, is DTGVSQNPRHKITKRGQNVTFRCDPISEHNRLYWYRQTLGQGPEFLTYFQNEAQLEKSRLLSDRFSAERPKGSFSTLEIQRTEQGDSAMYLCASSDGLIYEQYFGPGTRLTVT.

The chain has TRBV11-2 and TRBJ2-1; D is undetermined. CDR1 SGHAT and CDR2 FQNNGV come from the germline V gene. V lost 1 base, J lost 8 bases, and 12 bases lay in between. The CDR3 contains 14 residues. The CDR3 DNA follows: TGTGCCAGCAGCTTAGGGACCCTAGGCCATGAGCAGTTCTTC. This translates into CASSLGTLGHEQFF.

This chain joins TRBV9 and TRBJ2-1, with D tentatively TRBD1 (5 bases). Germline-derived CDR1 and CDR2 are SGDLS and YYNGEE. The CDR3 contains 15 residues. Trimming removed 0 bases from V and 4 bases from J, with 11 bases in between. The chain's CDR3 is CASSVAGRGYNEQFF. DNA of the CDR3: TGTGCCAGCAGCGTAGCCGGAAGGGGATACAATGAGCAGTTCTTC.